This T cell receptor beta chain was found in a study of blood T cell repertoires in COVID-19. Background on the study: Acute and convalescent COVID-19 specimens originated in the United States, Italy and Spain. The analysed material was cDNA or gDNA that came from T cells, B-cell-depleted T cells, or PBMCs.

Original analysis: It was from reference gene primer amplification that nucleated cell counts were estimated. Measured with immunoSEQ multiplex PCR; TCRdb has only the in-frame clones, and not every one. The V and J calls and clone size are taken from that table; D and trimming were inferred from the DNA. The sample contains 250,000 or so clones, 83% of which appear only once. Germline V gene data show CDR1 as MNHNS and CDR2 as SASEGT. The CDR3 length is 16 residues. The trim removed 1 base at V and 5 bases at J, leaving 7 bases unmatched. Source material: peripheral blood. J is TRBJ1-2 and V is TRBV6-1, with TRBD1 matching over 10 bases. The clonotype comes from a human donor in a cohort sampled during active COVID-19. CDR3 residues: CASSEGDRGPRYGYTF. The CDR3 DNA sequence: TGTGCCAGCAGTGAAGGTGACAGGGGGCCTAGATATGGCTACACCTTC.